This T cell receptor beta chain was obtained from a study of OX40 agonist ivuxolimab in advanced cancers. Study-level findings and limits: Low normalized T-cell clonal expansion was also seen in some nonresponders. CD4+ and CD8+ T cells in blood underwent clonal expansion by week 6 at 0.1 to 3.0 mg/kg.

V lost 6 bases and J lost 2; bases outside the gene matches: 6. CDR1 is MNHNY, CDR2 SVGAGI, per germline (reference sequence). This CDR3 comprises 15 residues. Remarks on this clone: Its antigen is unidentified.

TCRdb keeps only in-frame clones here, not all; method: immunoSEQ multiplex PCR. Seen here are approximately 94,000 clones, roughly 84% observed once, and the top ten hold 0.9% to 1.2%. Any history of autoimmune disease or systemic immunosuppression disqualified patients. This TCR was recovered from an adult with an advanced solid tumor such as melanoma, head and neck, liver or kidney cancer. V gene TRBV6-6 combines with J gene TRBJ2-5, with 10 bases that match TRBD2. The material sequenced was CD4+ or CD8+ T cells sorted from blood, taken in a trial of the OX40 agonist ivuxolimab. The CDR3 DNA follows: TGTGCCAGCAGGGAGCGGGGGGGACTACAAGAGACCCAGTACTTC. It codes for CASRERGGLQETQYF.